Sequencing of this T cell receptor (beta chain) was carried out in a study of shared clonotypes between healthy human individuals. With respect to this clone: Its antigen is not identified.

Study results and limitations: What naive subsets generally showed was a larger estimated richness than memory subsets showed. Sharing across a few donors was seen in 5% to 5.5% of naive CD4 clonotypes.

V was pared by 4 bases and J by 8 bases, with 14 bases between. Germline V gives CDR1 SGHTA, CDR2 FQGTGA. This CDR3 has 13 amino acids. Profiled with immunoSEQ multiplex PCR; TCRdb holds only in-frame clones, not every one. Of roughly 2.4 million clones listed, approximately 96% are singletons. J is TRBJ1-1 and V is TRBV7-3; D is possibly TRBD1 (5 bases). The receptor's source is a man between 18 and 35 years old in good health. Sequencing used naive CD4+ T cells sorted from blood. As to subset: CD45RA+ positively selected. CDR3 in DNA: TGTGCCAGCAGCTCCACATGGGGGAGAGAAGCTTTCTTT. Translation: CASSSTWGREAFF.